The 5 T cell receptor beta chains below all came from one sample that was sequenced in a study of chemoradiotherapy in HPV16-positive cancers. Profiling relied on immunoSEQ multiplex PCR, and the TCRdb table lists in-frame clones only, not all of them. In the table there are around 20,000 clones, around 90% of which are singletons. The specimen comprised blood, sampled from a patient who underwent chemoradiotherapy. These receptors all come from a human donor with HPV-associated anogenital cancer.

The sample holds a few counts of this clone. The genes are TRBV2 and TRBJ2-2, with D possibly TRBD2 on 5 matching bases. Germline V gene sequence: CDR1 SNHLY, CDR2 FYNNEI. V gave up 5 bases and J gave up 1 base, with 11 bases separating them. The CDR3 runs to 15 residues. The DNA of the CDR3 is TGTGCCAGCAGTCGGGAAATCGGGAACACCGGGGAGCTGTTTTTT. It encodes CASSREIGNTGELFF.

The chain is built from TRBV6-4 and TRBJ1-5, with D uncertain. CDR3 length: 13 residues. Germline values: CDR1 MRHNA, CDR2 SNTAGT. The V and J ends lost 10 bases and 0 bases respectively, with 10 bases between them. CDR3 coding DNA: TGTGCCACCGCACTTGATAGCAATCAGCCCCAGCATTTT. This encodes CATALDSNQPQHF.

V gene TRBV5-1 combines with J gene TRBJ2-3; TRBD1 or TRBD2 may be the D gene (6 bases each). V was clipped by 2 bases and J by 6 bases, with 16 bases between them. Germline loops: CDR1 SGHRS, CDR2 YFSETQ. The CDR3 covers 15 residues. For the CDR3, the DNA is TGCGCCAGCAGCTTTAGGGGGGCCGGGGCTGATACGCAGTATTTT. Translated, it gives CASSFRGAGADTQYF. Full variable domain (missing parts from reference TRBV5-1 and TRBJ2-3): KAGVTQTPRYLIKTRGQQVTLSCSPISGHRSVSWYQQTPGQGLQFLFEYFSETQRNKGNFPGRFSGRQFSNSRSEMNVSTLELGDSALYLCASSFRGAGADTQYFGPGTRLTVL.

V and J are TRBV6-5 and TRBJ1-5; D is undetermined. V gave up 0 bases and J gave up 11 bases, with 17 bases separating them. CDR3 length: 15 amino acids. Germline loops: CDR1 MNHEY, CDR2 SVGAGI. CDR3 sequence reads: CASSYSSGSPGAQHF. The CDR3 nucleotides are TGTGCCAGCAGTTACTCATCAGGTTCCCCCGGGGCCCAGCATTTT.

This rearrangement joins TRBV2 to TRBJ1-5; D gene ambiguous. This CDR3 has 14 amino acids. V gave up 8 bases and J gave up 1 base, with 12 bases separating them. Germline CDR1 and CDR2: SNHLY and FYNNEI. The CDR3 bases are TGTGCCAGCGCTATTAGGGAAAGCAATCAGCCCCAGCATTTT. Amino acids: CASAIRESNQPQHF.